The 21 T cell receptor beta chains reported below all come from one sample, sequenced in a study of shared clonotypes between healthy human individuals. Method: immunoSEQ multiplex PCR; TCRdb's copy keeps in-frame clones and lacks some. The data show roughly 2,300,000 clones, with around 90% seen just once and about 0.41% held by the top ten. The sequenced material came from naive CD4+ T cells from PBMCs. Subset indicated: CD45RA+ positively selected. The origin of the receptors is a man aged 18 to 30 in good health. Some clones in this sample may be carry-over from other donors' samples.

The gene calls are TRBV28 and TRBJ1-2; a possible D gene is TRBD1 (5 bases). The V and J ends lost 2 bases and 0 bases respectively, with 16 bases between them. The CDR3 runs to 17 residues. Germline loops: CDR1 MDHEN, CDR2 SYDVKM. In DNA form, the CDR3 reads TGTGCCAGCAGTTTACGAGGGGCAGGGTCTACTAACTATGGCTACACCTTC. This sequence encodes CASSLRGAGSTNYGYTF.

The chain couples TRBV4-1 to TRBJ2-2; TRBD2 matches 8 bases. Looked up from germline, CDR1 is MGHRA and CDR2 is YSYEKL. The V and J ends lost 0 bases and 3 bases, in that order; junction bases with no gene match: 3. The CDR3 consists of 16 residues. CDR3 in amino acids: CASSQDGGRYTGELFF. Here the CDR3 DNA reads TGCGCCAGCAGCCAAGACGGCGGGAGGTACACCGGGGAGCTGTTTTTT.

The chain couples TRBV7-6 to TRBJ2-7; D perhaps matches TRBD2 (6 bases). Germline V gene lookup returns CDR1 SGHVS and CDR2 FNYEAQ. V was cut by 5 bases and J by 9 bases, with 11 bases left in between. The CDR3 is 11 residues long. The chain's CDR3 is CASSGGARQYF. Here the CDR3 DNA reads TGTGCCAGCAGCGGAGGGGCGAGGCAGTACTTC.

The chain recombines TRBV9 with TRBJ2-1; 9 positions agree with TRBD2. With V trimmed by 0 bases and J by 4 bases, 8 bases remained unmatched. This CDR3 region has 17 residues. Germline V lookup: CDR1 SGDLS, CDR2 YYNGEE. The CDR3 spells CASSVEGGRASYNEQFF. For the CDR3, the DNA is TGTGCCAGCAGCGTAGAGGGCGGGAGGGCCTCTTACAATGAGCAGTTCTTC.

This CDR3 reads CSAVGGSKNIQYF. CDR3 in DNA: TGCAGCGCCGTCGGGGGGTCCAAAAACATTCAGTACTTC. V and J are TRBV29-1 and TRBJ2-4, with 7 nucleotides matching TRBD2. CDR1 SQVTM and CDR2 ANQGSEA come from the germline V gene. The trim removed 7 bases at V and 2 bases at J, leaving 5 bases unmatched. The CDR3 has 13 amino acids.

The chain uses TRBV9 and TRBJ2-6, with D unresolved. This CDR3 is built from 17 residues. Germline V gives CDR1 SGDLS, CDR2 YYNGEE. V was pared by 0 bases and J by 0 bases, with 10 bases between. CDR3 DNA sequence: TGTGCCAGCAGCGTAGGGCCCCAGACCTCTGGGGCCAACGTCCTGACTTTC. Amino acids: CASSVGPQTSGANVLTF.

This rearrangement joins TRBV11-1 to TRBJ2-3, with 9 bases aligning to TRBD2. The CDR3 has 16 amino acids. V shed 5 bases, J shed 6 bases, and the junction held 12 bases outside the gene matches. The germline V gene encodes CDR1 SGHAT and CDR2 FQDESV (reference sequence). For the CDR3, the DNA is TGTGCCAGCAGCCCGTTGACTAGCGGCGCCCGTGATACGCAGTATTTT. It yields the protein CASSPLTSGARDTQYF.

A word on this clone: Other DNA sequences in the same sample also yield this CDR3. V usage is TRBV5-1 and J usage is TRBJ2-5; no clear D gene. Per germline, CDR1 SGHRS and CDR2 YFSETQ. V was pared by 1 base and J by 1 base, with 5 bases between. This CDR3 is built from 13 residues. Here the CDR3 reads CASSLSSQETQYF. Written as DNA, the CDR3 is TGCGCCAGCAGCTTGTCCAGCCAAGAGACCCAGTACTTC.

V gene TRBV5-5 combines with J gene TRBJ2-7, with a tentative D call TRBD1 (6 bases). This CDR3 has 14 amino acids. Germline V gene lookup returns CDR1 SGHKS and CDR2 YYEKEE (reference sequence). Trimming pared 1 base from V and 3 bases from J, leaving 11 bases between. The CDR3 region is CASSLPLQGYEQYF. CDR3 nucleotides: TGTGCCAGCAGCTTGCCACTACAGGGCTACGAGCAGTACTTC.

This clone was seen once. The CDR3 coding sequence is TGTGCCAGCAGCTCAATGGGGCGGGGGTTGGCCGGGGAGCTGTTTTTT. Its translation is CASSSMGRGLAGELFF. The chain is built from TRBV7-3 and TRBJ2-2; 7 positions match TRBD2. Looked up from germline, CDR1 is SGHTA and CDR2 is FQGTGA. CDR3 length: 16 residues. V shed 4 bases, J shed 6 bases, and the junction held 11 bases outside the gene matches.

V usage is TRBV7-2 and J usage is TRBJ2-1; TRBD2 matches 10 bases. V lost 2 bases and J lost 6; bases outside the gene matches: 4. Germline V lookup: CDR1 SGHTA, CDR2 FQGNSA. The CDR3 spans 15 residues. The CDR3 is CASSLSLAGGNEQFF. The CDR3 bases are TGTGCCAGCAGCTTAAGTTTAGCGGGAGGCAATGAGCAGTTCTTC.

The chain couples TRBV10-2 to TRBJ1-1; TRBD1 matches at 10 bases. This CDR3 is built from 14 residues. Losses at the gene ends were 6 bases for V and 0 bases for J; bases not matched to a gene: 1. The germline V gene has CDR1 WSHSY and CDR2 SAAADI. The CDR3 DNA reads as TGCGCCAGCAGGACAGGGGGCATGAACACTGAAGCTTTCTTT. Translated: CASRTGGMNTEAFF.

V usage is TRBV28 and J usage is TRBJ1-4; D call uncertain. Trimming left V 4 bases short and J 3 bases short, with 9 bases between. Germline assignment: CDR1 MDHEN and CDR2 SYDVKM. CDR3 size: 14 residues. The CDR3 DNA follows: TGTGCCAGCAGTTACGCCCTGGCTAATGAAAAACTGTTTTTT. This sequence encodes CASSYALANEKLFF. The full variable domain, rest sourced from reference TRBV28 and TRBJ1-4, is DVKVTQSSRYLVKRTGEKVFLECVQDMDHENMFWYRQDPGLGLRLIYFSYDVKMKEKGDIPEGYSVSREKKERFSLILESASTNQTSMYLCASSYALANEKLFFGSGTQLSVL.

With regard to this clone: The same CDR3 can be traced to other DNA sequences in this sample. The V call is TRBV27, the J call TRBJ1-2, with D perhaps matching TRBD1 (6 bases). Germline loops: CDR1 MNHEY, CDR2 SMNVEV (reference sequence). With 5 bases removed from V and 2 bases from J, the gap between germline ends came to 9 bases. The CDR3 covers 13 residues. CDR3 in amino acids: CASSPQGNYGYTF. CDR3 in DNA: TGTGCCAGCAGTCCCCAGGGGAACTATGGCTACACCTTC.

The chain carries TRBV7-9 and TRBJ2-7; 10 bases agree with TRBD2. Germline assignment: CDR1 SEHNR and CDR2 FQNEAQ (reference sequence). CDR3 length: 15 amino acids. The V gene end was trimmed by 7 bases and the J gene end by 3 bases; junction bases not matched to a gene: 9. CDR3 sequence: CASTRGTSANYEQYF. The CDR3 DNA sequence: TGTGCCAGCACCAGGGGGACTAGCGCCAACTACGAGCAGTACTTC. The full variable domain, with the rest looked up from reference TRBV7-9 and TRBJ2-7, is DTGVSQNPRHKITKRGQNVTFRCDPISEHNRLYWYRQTLGQGPEFLTYFQNEAQLEKSRLLSDRFSAERPKGSFSTLEIQRTEQGDSAMYLCASTRGTSANYEQYFGPGTRLTVT.

The chain recombines TRBV7-8 with TRBJ1-1, with D unclear. V lost 1 base, J lost 0 bases, and 12 bases lay in between. Germline V gene sequence: CDR1 SGHVS, CDR2 FQNEAQ. The CDR3 consists of 16 residues. The CDR3 DNA reads TGTGCCAGCAGCTTAGAGGGTTGGCAGTTGAACACTGAAGCTTTCTTT. As protein: CASSLEGWQLNTEAFF.

The chain joins TRBV5-4 to TRBJ2-2, with a weak D call TRBD1 (7 bases). This CDR3 has 16 residues. Germline V gives CDR1 SGHNT, CDR2 YYREEE (reference sequence). V shed 4 bases and J shed 0 bases, with 13 bases lying between them. As DNA, the CDR3 is TGTGCCAGCAGCGCGGGACAGCGTGCGAACACCGGGGAGCTGTTTTTT. It translates to CASSAGQRANTGELFF. Based on the CDR3 plus reference TRBV5-4 and TRBJ2-2, the full variable domain is ETGVTQSPTHLIKTRGQQVTLRCSSQSGHNTVSWYQQALGQGPQFIFQYYREEENGRGNFPPRFSGLQFPNYSSELNVNALELDDSALYLCASSAGQRANTGELFFGEGSRLTVL.

The chain carries TRBV5-1 and TRBJ2-7; 7 bases fit TRBD1. Trimming cost V 3 bases and J 4 bases; bases outside gene matches: 4. This CDR3 is built from 13 residues. Germline CDR1 and CDR2: SGHRS and YFSETQ. CDR3: CASSYDRVYEQYF. In nucleotides, the CDR3 is TGCGCCAGCAGCTACGACAGGGTGTACGAGCAGTACTTC.

This rearrangement joins TRBV30 to TRBJ2-1, with no clear D. Germline V gene sequence: CDR1 GTSNPN, CDR2 SVGIG (reference sequence). V was shortened by 0 bases and J by 7 bases, with 13 bases between the two germline ends. The CDR3 runs 14 residues. The CDR3: CAWSVRTFGNEQFF. CDR3 DNA sequence: TGTGCCTGGAGTGTCCGGACCTTCGGGAATGAGCAGTTCTTC.

As concerns this clone: The identical CDR3 is also encoded by other nucleotide sequences in the sample. The V call is TRBV15, the J call TRBJ2-7, with D possibly TRBD2 on 5 matching bases. V lost 3 bases and J lost 4, with 7 bases in between. This CDR3 spans 12 amino acids. Germline V CDR1 and CDR2: LNHNV, YYDKDF (reference sequence). The CDR3 loop reads CATSSSVYEQYF. Here the CDR3 DNA reads TGTGCCACCAGCAGTAGCGTGTACGAGCAGTACTTC.

The V gene is TRBV28, the J gene TRBJ2-7; D may be TRBD1 or TRBD2 (5 bases each). Trimming cost V 8 bases and J 6 bases, with 17 bases left between them. Germline V gives CDR1 MDHEN, CDR2 SYDVKM. The length of the CDR3 is 13 residues. For the CDR3, the DNA is TGTGCCAGCGTGGGCACCCCGGGGCTCGAGCAGTACTTC. Translation: CASVGTPGLEQYF.